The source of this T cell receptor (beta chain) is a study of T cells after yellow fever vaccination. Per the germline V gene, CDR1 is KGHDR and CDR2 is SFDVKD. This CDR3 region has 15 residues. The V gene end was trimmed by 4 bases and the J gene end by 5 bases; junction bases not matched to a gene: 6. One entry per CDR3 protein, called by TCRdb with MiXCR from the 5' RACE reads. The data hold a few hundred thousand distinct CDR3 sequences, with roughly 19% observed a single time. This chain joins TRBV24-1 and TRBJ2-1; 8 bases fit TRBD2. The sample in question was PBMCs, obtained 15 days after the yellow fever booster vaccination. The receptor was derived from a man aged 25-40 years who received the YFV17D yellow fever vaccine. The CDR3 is CATSEAGGRNNEQFF. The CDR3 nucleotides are TGTGCCACCAGTGAAGCCGGCGGGAGGAACAATGAGCAGTTCTTC.